This is a list of T cell receptor beta chains from one sample in a study of glioma-infiltrating T cells. Each CDR3 protein is one row after TCRdb ran MiXCR on the multiplex PCR reads. The sample has around 190,000 distinct CDR3 sequences; roughly a third are singletons. The source material was glioma tissue, nonneoplastic brain tissue, or PBMCs (not recorded which). These receptors were obtained from a human donor with low-grade glioma or glioblastoma, undergoing nonglioma brain surgery, or in good health (not recorded which). The CDR3 runs from the conserved cysteine through the conserved F or W. The D gene is left open where the match is weak. The listing skips clone size in some rows; elsewhere it reads once, few, many or a size class.

size: many; D: TRBD2; J: TRBJ2-3; V: TRBV6-4; CDR3: CASSESSGETDTQYF; DNA: TGTGCCAGCAGTGAATCTAGCGGGGAGACAGATACGCAGTATTTT
size: many; D: .; J: TRBJ2-7; V: TRBV7-2; CDR3: CASSLLTSSYEQYF; DNA: TGTGCCAGCAGCTTATTAACGTCTTCCTACGAGCAGTACTTC
size: many; D: .; J: TRBJ1-3; V: TRBV7-2; CDR3: CASSLPRRAGNTIYF; DNA: TGTGCCAGCAGCTTACCTCGCAGGGCTGGAAACACCATATATTTT
size: .; D: .; J: TRBJ2-7; V: TRBV20-1; CDR3: CSARVGETGRYEQYF; DNA: TGCAGTGCTAGAGTGGGCGAGACTGGTCGCTACGAGCAGTACTTC
size: .; D: TRBD2; J: TRBJ2-5; V: TRBV18; CDR3: CASSPSSSGQETQYF; DNA: TGTGCCAGCTCACCAAGCTCTAGCGGCCAAGAGACCCAGTACTTC
size: many; D: .; J: TRBJ1-6; V: TRBV7-2; CDR3: CASSSLGLSNSPLHF; DNA: TGTGCCAGCAGTTCCCTAGGACTGAGTAATTCACCCCTCCACTTT
size: many; D: TRBD1; J: TRBJ2-1; V: TRBV5-1; CDR3: CASSLARGQGNNEQFF; DNA: TGCGCCAGCAGCTTGGCCAGGGGACAGGGTAACAATGAGCAGTTCTTC
size: .; D: TRBD1; J: TRBJ2-3; V: TRBV18; CDR3: CASSAGTVTNTQYF; DNA: TGTGCCAGCTCAGCCGGGACAGTCACAAATACGCAGTATTTT
size: .; D: TRBD1; J: TRBJ1-2; V: TRBV29-1; CDR3: CSVAGTGDYGYTF; DNA: TGCAGCGTCGCGGGGACAGGGGACTATGGCTACACCTTC
size: many; D: TRBD2; J: TRBJ2-3; V: TRBV29-1; CDR3: CSVGEGISTDTQYF; DNA: TGCAGCGTTGGGGAGGGTATCAGCACAGATACGCAGTATTTT
size: many; D: .; J: TRBJ2-3; V: TRBV6-1; CDR3: CASRTEGGSTDTQYF; DNA: TGTGCCAGCAGGACGGAAGGGGGGAGCACAGATACGCAGTATTTT
size: many; D: .; J: TRBJ1-1; V: TRBV6-6; CDR3: CASSYSTGLIEAFF; DNA: TGTGCCAGCAGTTACTCGACGGGCCTTATTGAAGCTTTCTTT
size: few; D: TRBD1; J: TRBJ2-2; V: TRBV11-1; CDR3: CASSLDRVGTGELFF; DNA: TGTGCCAGCAGCCTGGACAGGGTGGGAACCGGGGAGCTGTTTTTT
size: .; D: .; J: TRBJ1-1; V: TRBV29-1; CDR3: CSVRLGLSNTEALF; DNA: TGCAGCGTTCGGTTGGGCCTTTCGAACACTGAAGCTCTCTTT
size: few; D: TRBD2; J: TRBJ2-5; V: TRBV5-5; CDR3: CASSPGRAGQETQYF; DNA: TGTGCCAGCAGCCCCGGGAGGGCCGGCCAAGAGACCCAGTACTTC
size: few; D: .; J: TRBJ2-7; V: TRBV7-9; CDR3: CASSLAEGPEQYF; DNA: TGTGCCAGCAGCCTGGCGGAGGGGCCCGAGCAGTACTTC
size: .; D: TRBD1; J: TRBJ1-1; V: TRBV19; CDR3: CASSLDREGNTEALF; DNA: TGTGCCAGTAGCCTCGACAGGGAGGGGAACACTGAAGCTTTATTT
size: many; D: .; J: TRBJ1-2; V: TRBV5-4; CDR3: CASSPPGPSLRSYGYTF; DNA: TGTGCCAGCAGCCCCCCGGGCCCGTCTCTGCGGAGCTATGGCTACACCTTC
size: many; D: .; J: TRBJ2-2; V: TRBV28; CDR3: CASSLPGERALRELFF; DNA: TGTGCCAGCAGCCTCCCGGGCGAGCGTGCGTTAAGGGAGCTGTTTTTT
size: .; D: TRBD1; J: TRBJ1-3; V: TRBV5-1; CDR3: CASSLGDRDYSGNTIYF; DNA: TGCGCCAGCAGCTTGGGGGACAGGGACTACTCTGGAAACACCATATATTTT
size: many; D: TRBD2; J: TRBJ2-3; V: TRBV6-1; CDR3: CASSPQGPGGGTDTQYF; DNA: TGTGCCAGCAGCCCCCAGGGCCCGGGAGGCGGAACAGATACGCAGTATTTT
size: .; D: TRBD2; J: TRBJ2-2; V: TRBV20-1; CDR3: CSAREGLAGGTEELFF; DNA: TGCAGTGCTAGAGAGGGTCTAGCGGGTGGGACCGAGGAGCTGTTTTTT
size: many; D: .; J: TRBJ2-6; V: TRBV4-1; CDR3: CASSATGSGANVLTF; DNA: TGCGCCAGCAGCGCGACAGGCTCTGGGGCCAACGTCCTGACTTTC
size: few; D: .; J: TRBJ2-7; V: TRBV12-5; CDR3: CASGIGIGYEQYF; DNA: TGTGCTAGTGGTATCGGGATAGGATACGAGCAGTACTTC
size: few; D: TRBD1; J: TRBJ2-3; V: TRBV27; CDR3: CASRGQGATDTQYF; DNA: TGTGCCAGCAGGGGACAGGGGGCCACAGATACGCAGTATTTT